This T cell receptor beta chain stems from a study of beta chain features in type 1 diabetes. Overall study: Cell yields, gender and age were comparable in patients and healthy donors.

Sorting produced populations that all topped 98% purity. Study findings and constraints: For Type 1 diabetes patients, all four CD4+ subsets carried TCRB CDR3s that were moderately but significantly shorter.

Investigators reverse transcribed all isolated RNA, so they sequenced expressed TCRB transcripts. Using immunoSEQ multiplex PCR, the repertoire was profiled, and TCRdb retains in-frame clones only, with some absent. The sample shows 500,000 to 850,000 clones, about 14% of them seen only once. Germline V lookup: CDR1 LNHNV, CDR2 YYDKDF (reference sequence). This CDR3 region has 16 residues. V lost 1 base and J lost 6, with 15 bases in between. This clone was counted a few times. The target antigen is unknown. The specimen was naive CD4+ T cells from blood. The origin of this receptor is a man aged 18-30 years with type 1 diabetes. The genes are TRBV15 and TRBJ1-4, with D unresolved. CDR3 region: CATSRVLQRLDEKLFF. The CDR3 nucleotides read TGTGCCACCAGCAGAGTTCTTCAGAGATTGGATGAAAAACTGTTTTTT.